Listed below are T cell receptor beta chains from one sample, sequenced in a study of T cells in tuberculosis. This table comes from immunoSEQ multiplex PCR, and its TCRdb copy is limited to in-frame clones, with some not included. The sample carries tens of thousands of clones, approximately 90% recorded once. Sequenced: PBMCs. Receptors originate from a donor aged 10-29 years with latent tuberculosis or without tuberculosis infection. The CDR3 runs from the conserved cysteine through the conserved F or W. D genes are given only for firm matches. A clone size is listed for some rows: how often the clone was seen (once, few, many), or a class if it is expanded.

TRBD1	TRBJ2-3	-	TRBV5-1	CASSFLQGALPDTQYF	TGCGCCAGCAGCTTCCTTCAGGGGGCGCTTCCAGATACGCAGTATTTT
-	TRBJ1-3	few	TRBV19	CASSMRISGSSGNTIYF	TGTGCCAGTAGTATGAGGATTAGCGGCAGCTCTGGAAACACCATATATTTT
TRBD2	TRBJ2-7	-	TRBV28	CAHGGAREQYF	TGTGCCCACGGGGGGGCTCGCGAGCAGTACTTC
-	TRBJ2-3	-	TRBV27	CASSLQGPTDTQYF	TGTGCCAGCAGTTTACAGGGTCCCACAGATACGCAGTATTTT
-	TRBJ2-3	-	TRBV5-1	CASSQRGLENTDTQYF	TGCGCCAGTAGCCAGCGAGGGCTTGAGAACACAGATACGCAGTATTTT
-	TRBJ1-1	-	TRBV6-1	CASSDSMNTEAFF	TGTGCCAGCAGTGACAGTATGAACACTGAAGCTTTCTTT
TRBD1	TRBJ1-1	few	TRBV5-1	CASSLAGQGKEAFF	TGCGCCAGCAGCTTGGCGGGACAGGGGAAGGAAGCTTTCTTT
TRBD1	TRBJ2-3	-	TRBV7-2	CASSWGQGNTDTQYF	TGTGCCAGCAGCTGGGGACAGGGGAACACAGATACGCAGTATTTT
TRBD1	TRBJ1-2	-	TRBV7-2	CASSLDGTDTYYGYTF	TGTGCCAGCAGCTTAGACGGGACAGATACCTACTATGGCTACACCTTC
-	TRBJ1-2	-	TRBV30	CAWSVGQPGYTF	TGTGCCTGGAGTGTCGGACAGCCTGGCTACACCTTC
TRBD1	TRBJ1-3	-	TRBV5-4	CASSSQGASGNTIYF	TGTGCCAGCAGCTCACAGGGGGCTTCAGGAAACACCATATATTTT
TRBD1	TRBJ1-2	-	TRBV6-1	CASSEIPAGGLGYTF	TGTGCCAGCAGTGAAATCCCGGCAGGGGGGTTGGGCTACACCTTC
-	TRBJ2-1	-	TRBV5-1	CASSLTVNNEQFF	TGCGCCAGCAGCTTGACAGTTAACAATGAGCAGTTCTTC
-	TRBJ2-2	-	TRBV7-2	CASSWGRTGELFF	TGTGCCAGCAGCTGGGGGCGGACCGGGGAGCTGTTTTTT
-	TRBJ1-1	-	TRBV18	CASFNQRPGAMNTEAFF	TGTGCCAGCTTCAACCAACGGCCAGGGGCCATGAACACTGAAGCTTTCTTT
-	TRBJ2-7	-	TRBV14	CASSQVRGGQYF	TGTGCCAGCAGCCAAGTTAGGGGGGGGCAGTACTTC
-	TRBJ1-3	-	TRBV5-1	CASSIGAGAGNTIYF	TGCGCCAGCTCTATAGGAGCTGGGGCCGGAAACACCATATATTTT
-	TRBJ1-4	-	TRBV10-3	CATNFPYRDEKLFF	TGTGCCACCAACTTTCCGTACAGGGATGAAAAACTGTTTTTT
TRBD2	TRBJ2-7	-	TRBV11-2	CASSSRLAGGPLTYEQYF	TGTGCCAGCAGCTCAAGACTAGCGGGGGGACCCCTCACCTACGAGCAGTACTTC
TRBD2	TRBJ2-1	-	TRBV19	CASSIDLLAEPSGNEQFF	TGTGCCAGTAGTATAGATCTACTAGCGGAGCCGTCTGGTAATGAGCAGTTCTTC
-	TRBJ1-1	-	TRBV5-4	CASSPKGSNTEAFF	TGTGCCAGCAGCCCTAAGGGGTCGAACACTGAAGCTTTCTTT
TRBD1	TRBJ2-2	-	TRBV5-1	CASSLVDRGTGELFF	TGCGCCAGCAGCTTGGTCGACAGGGGCACCGGGGAGCTGTTTTTT
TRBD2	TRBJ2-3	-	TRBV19	CASRPRGGTDTQYF	TGTGCCAGTAGGCCTCGGGGGGGCACAGATACGCAGTATTTT
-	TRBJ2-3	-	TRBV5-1	CASSLASGPTDTQYF	TGCGCCAGCAGCTTGGCCAGCGGCCCCACAGATACGCAGTATTTT
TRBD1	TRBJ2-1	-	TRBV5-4	CASSPGTVYNEQFF	TGTGCCAGTAGCCCGGGGACAGTCTACAATGAGCAGTTCTTC
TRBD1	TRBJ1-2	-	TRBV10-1	CASSWGPGQGYYGYTF	TGCGCCAGCAGTTGGGGCCCGGGACAGGGGTACTATGGCTACACCTTC
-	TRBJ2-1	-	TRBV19	CASRGGGGVDSNEQFF	TGTGCCAGTAGGGGGGGTGGAGGGGTGGATAGCAATGAGCAGTTCTTC
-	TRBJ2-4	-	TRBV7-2	CASTLGALAKNIQYF	TGTGCCAGCACCCTAGGGGCACTAGCCAAAAACATTCAGTACTTC
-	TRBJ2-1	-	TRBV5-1	CASSGSQGYNEQFF	TGCGCCAGCAGTGGGTCCCAGGGATACAATGAGCAGTTCTTC
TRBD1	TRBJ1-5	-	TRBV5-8	CASSHTGGFWSNQPQHF	TGTGCCAGCAGCCATACAGGGGGCTTTTGGAGCAATCAGCCCCAGCATTTT
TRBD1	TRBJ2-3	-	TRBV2	CASLTAGQGADTQYF	TGTGCCAGCCTCACCGCGGGACAGGGTGCCGATACGCAGTATTTT
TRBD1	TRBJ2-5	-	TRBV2	CASSDGTGRETQYF	TGTGCCAGCAGTGATGGGACAGGGAGAGAGACCCAGTACTTC
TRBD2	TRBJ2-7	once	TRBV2	CASSESRGAAYEQYF	TGTGCCAGCAGTGAATCGCGGGGGGCCGCCTACGAGCAGTACTTC
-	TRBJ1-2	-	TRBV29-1	CSVVGQLGGYTF	TGCAGCGTTGTAGGCCAGCTCGGGGGCTACACCTTC
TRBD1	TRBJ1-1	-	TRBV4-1	CASSQGGQGANTEAFF	TGCGCCAGCAGCCAAGGGGGACAGGGGGCGAACACTGAAGCTTTCTTT
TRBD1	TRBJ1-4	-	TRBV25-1	CASSAAQGATNEKLFF	TGTGCCAGCAGTGCCGCCCAGGGGGCAACTAATGAAAAACTGTTTTTT
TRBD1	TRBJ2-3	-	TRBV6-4	CASSDSQGADTQYF	TGTGCCAGCAGTGACTCGCAGGGGGCGGATACGCAGTATTTT
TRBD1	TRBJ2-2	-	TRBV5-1	CASSLTQGAAGELFF	TGCGCCAGCAGCTTGACACAGGGGGCAGCCGGGGAGCTGTTTTTT
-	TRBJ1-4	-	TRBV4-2	CASHSGESANEKLFF	TGTGCTTCTCACTCGGGGGAATCAGCTAATGAAAAACTGTTTTTT
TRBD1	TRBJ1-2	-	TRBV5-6	CASSSTGGVHGYTF	TGTGCCAGCAGCTCGACAGGGGGCGTTCACGGCTACACCTTC
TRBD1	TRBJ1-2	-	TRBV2	CASSGDRGKVDYTF	TGTGCCAGCAGCGGGGACAGGGGGAAGGTTGACTACACCTTC
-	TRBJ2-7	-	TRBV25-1	CASSVNSYEQYF	TGTGCCAGTTCAGTTAACTCCTACGAGCAGTACTTC